The clone carrying this TCR beta chain has a handful of counts. What it recognizes is unknown. Mismatch with germline at one junction end may stem from a read error. This CDR3 is built from 16 residues. CDR1 is MNHNS, CDR2 SASEGT, per germline. The data were taken from a study of blood T cells in healthy people across ages. Study-level findings and limits: Changes seen in expanded clonotypes were possibly confounded by donor CMV status left unknown. The recorded TCR beta diversity per million T cells decreased in a roughly linear manner with age.

Combining a sample-barcoded 5' primer with a J-beta primer mix, a second PCR ran for roughly 7 to 12 cycles. A 12-random-nucleotide template-switch adaptor tagged each cDNA molecule. TCRdb ran MiXCR on the 5' RACE reads and lists one entry per CDR3 protein. The profile shows hundreds of thousands of distinct CDR3 sequences, 25% of them singletons. These data were also filed under a second study, of T cells of mothers and their children.

The V and J genes are TRBV6-1 and TRBJ1-2; D is perhaps TRBD1 (5 bases). Sequencing used blood. This TCR derives from a boy between 10 and 17 years old in good health. The CDR3: CASREGRWGRDYGYTF. In nucleotides, the CDR3 is TGTGCCAGCAGGGAAGGACGTTGGGGGAGAGACTATGGCTACACCTTC.